This is a list of T cell receptor beta chains from one sample in a study of cytomegalovirus exposure and HLA in healthy donors. Only in-frame clones appear in the TCRdb table, and some are missing; sequencing was by immunoSEQ multiplex PCR. The table includes around 160,000 clones, roughly 79% detected once. Sequencing was done on a sample of PBMCs. The receptor source for this set is a male donor in good health and CMV-seropositive. CDR3s include the opening cysteine and the closing phenylalanine or tryptophan. Fields, in order: clone size, V gene, J gene, D gene, CDR3 protein, CDR3 DNA. A D gene is named only where the DNA matches it firmly. A row's size may be missing; if present it is once, few, many or a size class.

size: once; V: TRBV7-8; J: TRBJ2-7; D: NA; CDR3: CASSLSDSFYEQYF; DNA: TGTGCCAGCAGCTTATCGGACAGTTTCTACGAGCAGTACTTC
size: NA; V: TRBV12-5; J: TRBJ2-3; D: NA; CDR3: CASGSGGPRGDTQYF; DNA: TGTGCTAGTGGTTCCGGGGGGCCAAGAGGGGATACGCAGTATTTT
size: few; V: TRBV2; J: TRBJ2-1; D: TRBD1; CDR3: CASSQPDRGNEQFF; DNA: TGTGCCAGCAGTCAACCGGACAGGGGGAATGAGCAGTTCTTC
size: NA; V: TRBV19; J: TRBJ1-4; D: TRBD1; CDR3: CASSKGTGERKLFF; DNA: TGTGCCAGTAGTAAAGGGACAGGGGAAAGGAAACTGTTTTTT
size: NA; V: TRBV4-3; J: TRBJ1-2; D: NA; CDR3: CASSPGDNGNYGYTF; DNA: TGCGCCAGCAGCCCTGGGGACAACGGCAACTATGGCTACACCTTC
size: NA; V: TRBV18; J: TRBJ1-1; D: TRBD1; CDR3: CASSPPNDRGTEAFF; DNA: TGTGCCAGCTCACCACCAAACGACAGGGGCACTGAAGCTTTCTTT
size: NA; V: TRBV7-9; J: TRBJ2-5; D: TRBD2; CDR3: CASSPPGLAVPETQYF; DNA: TGTGCCAGCAGCCCCCCGGGACTAGCGGTTCCAGAGACCCAGTACTTC
size: NA; V: TRBV6-1; J: TRBJ2-5; D: NA; CDR3: CASSGWGLADQETQYF; DNA: TGTGCCAGCAGTGGGTGGGGGCTAGCGGATCAAGAGACCCAGTACTTC
size: NA; V: TRBV7-6; J: TRBJ1-1; D: NA; CDR3: CASSTYPRGGQRITEAFF; DNA: TGTGCCAGCAGCACCTATCCCCGGGGGGGACAAAGGATCACTGAAGCTTTCTTT
size: NA; V: TRBV27; J: TRBJ2-1; D: NA; CDR3: CASSFSYPRNEQFF; DNA: TGTGCCAGCAGTTTCTCCTACCCGAGGAATGAGCAGTTCTTC
size: NA; V: TRBV6-6; J: TRBJ1-6; D: NA; CDR3: CASSRPAASNSPLHF; DNA: TGTGCCAGCAGTAGACCAGCAGCGAGTAATTCACCCCTCCACTTT
size: NA; V: TRBV7-9; J: TRBJ2-7; D: NA; CDR3: CASGGASPYEQYF; DNA: TGTGCCAGCGGAGGGGCTAGCCCCTACGAGCAGTACTTC
size: few; V: TRBV7-6; J: TRBJ1-1; D: NA; CDR3: CASSLLYGTGRTEAFF; DNA: TGTGCCAGCAGCTTACTTTATGGGACTGGGAGGACTGAAGCTTTCTTT
size: few; V: TRBV11-2; J: TRBJ1-1; D: TRBD1; CDR3: CASRRTGGDTEAFF; DNA: TGTGCCAGCAGGCGGACAGGGGGGGACACTGAAGCTTTCTTT
size: NA; V: TRBV14; J: TRBJ1-2; D: NA; CDR3: CASSQEWGGLNDGYTF; DNA: TGTGCCAGCAGCCAAGAATGGGGGGGCCTCAATGATGGCTACACCTTC
size: NA; V: TRBV4-1; J: TRBJ1-6; D: TRBD1; CDR3: CASSSGQYNSPLHF; DNA: TGCGCCAGCAGCTCGGGACAGTATAATTCACCCCTCCACTTT
size: few; V: TRBV6-6; J: TRBJ1-1; D: NA; CDR3: CASIHRGGAGYEAFF; DNA: TGTGCCAGCATTCATCGGGGGGGCGCGGGGTATGAAGCTTTCTTT
size: NA; V: TRBV7-2; J: TRBJ2-5; D: NA; CDR3: CASSPPGRGRGETQYF; DNA: TGTGCCAGCAGCCCACCAGGTCGGGGAAGAGGAGAGACCCAGTACTTC
size: few; V: TRBV15; J: TRBJ1-1; D: NA; CDR3: CATSRDPGMNTEAFF; DNA: TGTGCCACCAGCAGAGATCCGGGGATGAACACTGAAGCTTTCTTT
size: NA; V: TRBV6-1; J: TRBJ2-7; D: TRBD1; CDR3: CASSEGAGGFVVYEQYF; DNA: TGTGCCAGCAGTGAAGGGGCAGGGGGATTTGTAGTCTACGAGCAGTACTTC
size: once; V: TRBV13; J: TRBJ1-1; D: NA; CDR3: CASSLQVVNTEAFF; DNA: TGTGCCAGCAGCTTACAGGTCGTGAACACTGAAGCTTTCTTT
size: NA; V: TRBV6-5; J: TRBJ2-2; D: TRBD1; CDR3: CASSYLQGAGELFF; DNA: TGTGCCAGCAGTTACTTACAGGGGGCCGGGGAGCTGTTTTTT
size: NA; V: TRBV7-3; J: TRBJ2-3; D: NA; CDR3: CASSLGQGTDTQYF; DNA: TGTGCCAGCAGCTTAGGCCAGGGCACAGATACGCAGTATTTT
size: few; V: TRBV15; J: TRBJ1-1; D: TRBD1; CDR3: CATSRVTGVNTEAFF; DNA: TGTGCCACCAGCAGGGTGACAGGGGTGAACACTGAAGCTTTCTTT
size: few; V: TRBV27; J: TRBJ2-4; D: TRBD2; CDR3: CASSWRGGGKNIQYF; DNA: TGTGCCAGCAGTTGGCGGGGGGGCGGCAAAAACATTCAGTACTTC
size: NA; V: TRBV19; J: TRBJ2-1; D: TRBD1; CDR3: CASRADRGSYNEQFF; DNA: TGTGCCAGTAGAGCTGACAGGGGGTCCTACAATGAGCAGTTCTTC
size: NA; V: TRBV12-5; J: TRBJ1-3; D: NA; CDR3: CASAPGHRVSGNTIYF; DNA: TGTGCTAGTGCCCCGGGACACCGGGTATCTGGAAACACCATATATTTT
size: NA; V: TRBV7-3; J: TRBJ2-1; D: TRBD2; CDR3: CASSFAGGPGYEQFF; DNA: TGTGCCAGCAGCTTCGCGGGGGGGCCTGGGTATGAGCAGTTCTTC
size: NA; V: TRBV9; J: TRBJ1-5; D: TRBD1; CDR3: CASTLDRDGNQPQHF; DNA: TGTGCCAGCACCCTGGACAGGGATGGGAATCAGCCCCAGCATTTT
size: NA; V: TRBV7-8; J: TRBJ2-2; D: NA; CDR3: CASSLVLSGTGELFF; DNA: TGTGCCAGCAGCTTAGTCCTCTCGGGGACCGGGGAGCTGTTTTTT
size: NA; V: TRBV6-6; J: TRBJ2-3; D: NA; CDR3: CASSYRGAPTDTQYF; DNA: TGTGCCAGCAGTTACCGCGGGGCCCCCACAGATACGCAGTATTTT
size: NA; V: TRBV11-2; J: TRBJ2-1; D: NA; CDR3: CASSSPGLRQFF; DNA: TGTGCCAGCAGCTCTCCGGGACTTCGACAGTTCTTC
size: NA; V: TRBV6-1; J: TRBJ2-2; D: NA; CDR3: CASKPRIGELFF; DNA: TGTGCCAGCAAGCCGAGGATCGGGGAGCTGTTTTTT
size: NA; V: TRBV7-8; J: TRBJ2-7; D: NA; CDR3: CASSPPIRTATYEQYF; DNA: TGTGCCAGCAGCCCCCCTATAAGGACAGCAACCTACGAGCAGTACTTC
size: NA; V: TRBV11-1; J: TRBJ2-7; D: NA; CDR3: CASSLLSSYEQYF; DNA: TGTGCCAGCAGCTTACTTTCCTCCTACGAGCAGTACTTC
size: NA; V: TRBV14; J: TRBJ1-1; D: NA; CDR3: CASSLGLGGGNTEAFF; DNA: TGTGCCAGCAGCCTGGGACTGGGGGGAGGGAACACTGAAGCTTTCTTT
size: NA; V: TRBV4-1; J: TRBJ1-2; D: NA; CDR3: CASSQDPQGFGYGYTF; DNA: TGCGCCAGCAGCCAAGATCCGCAGGGGTTTGGGTATGGCTACACCTTC
size: once; V: TRBV5-1; J: TRBJ2-7; D: TRBD2; CDR3: CASSPGTSGLSSYEQYF; DNA: TGCGCCAGCAGCCCCGGGACTAGCGGGCTAAGCTCCTACGAGCAGTACTTC
size: NA; V: TRBV5-6; J: TRBJ1-1; D: TRBD1; CDR3: CASSLADRGRGPEAFF; DNA: TGTGCCAGCAGCTTGGCTGACAGGGGGCGAGGGCCTGAAGCTTTCTTT
size: once; V: TRBV4-2; J: TRBJ1-5; D: TRBD1; CDR3: CASSLGQGNNQPQHF; DNA: TGTGCCAGCAGCCTCGGACAGGGTAATAATCAGCCCCAGCATTTT
size: NA; V: TRBV10-1; J: TRBJ2-7; D: NA; CDR3: CASSEDREVSEQYF; DNA: TGCGCCAGCAGTGAGGACAGGGAGGTGAGCGAGCAGTACTTC
size: few; V: TRBV6-1; J: TRBJ1-5; D: NA; CDR3: CASRINQGVHF; DNA: TGTGCCAGCAGAATCAATCAAGGGGTGCATTTT